Listed below are T cell receptor beta chains from one sample, sequenced in a study of cytomegalovirus exposure and HLA in healthy donors. The data were produced by immunoSEQ multiplex PCR, yet TCRdb's version contains in-frame clones alone and is incomplete. The sample carries 120,000 to 150,000 clones, approximately 79% recorded once. Sequencing was done on a sample of PBMCs. Every receptor here comes from a female donor in good health and CMV-seronegative. The conserved cysteine and the conserved F or W are not part of the CDR3 here. Each record gives: V gene, D gene, CDR3 protein. A D gene is named only where the DNA matches it firmly.

V: TRBV6-5
D: -
CDR3: ASSQAGAVEKLF

V: TRBV25-1
D: TRBD1
CDR3: ASSDRGEPQH

V: TRBV5-4
D: TRBD2
CDR3: ASSPGTSGTYNEQF

V: TRBV25-1
D: -
CDR3: ATITGNEQF

V: TRBV7-2
D: -
CDR3: ASSLAADTQY

V: TRBV27
D: TRBD2
CDR3: ASSSGLAGDPYEQY

V: TRBV7-2
D: TRBD2
CDR3: ASSVTSGRLNEQF

V: TRBV2
D: TRBD1
CDR3: ASRGWDSGNTGELF

V: TRBV7-3
D: -
CDR3: ASSLTDSSGANVLT

V: TRBV7-3
D: -
CDR3: ASRDITISGAYEQY

V: TRBV2
D: TRBD2
CDR3: ASSERTRSETQY

V: TRBV9
D: TRBD2
CDR3: ASSSGRGTGELF

V: TRBV6-1
D: -
CDR3: ASSEPGGIEVEAF

V: TRBV6-5
D: -
CDR3: ASSYRQGSNYGYT

V: TRBV15
D: TRBD2
CDR3: ATSRSGLAGTGELF

V: TRBV19
D: -
CDR3: ATRQDTINYEQY

V: TRBV6-5
D: TRBD1
CDR3: ASRRGQTNTEAF